This T cell receptor (beta chain) was found in a study of blood T cells in healthy people across ages. Overall study findings and caveats: Donors of long life had a larger count of naive CD4+ cells and greater diversity than aged donors.

This clonotype was seen a few times. Its antigen is not identified. Samples had at least 7 million PBMCs isolated from them. Alongside a J-beta primer mix, a sample-barcoded 5' primer served in a second PCR lasting 7 to 11 cycles. Researchers report that each sample yielded at least 2.5 million CDR3-containing paired-end reads. MiXCR, run by TCRdb on the 5' RACE reads, gives a single entry per CDR3 protein. This table has roughly 1.7 million distinct CDR3 sequences, roughly 32% appearing once. The V end was cut by 0 bases, the J end by 9 bases, with 15 bases between. CDR1 is DFQATT, CDR2 SNEGSKA, per germline (reference sequence). The CDR3 length is 14 residues.

The TCR comes from a woman in her 30s in good health. The J gene is TRBJ2-1, the V gene TRBV20-1, with D perhaps being TRBD1 or TRBD2 (5 bases each). The sequencing input was blood. The CDR3 DNA reads TGCAGTGCTAGAGATCCTAGGGGTCGGGGTGAGCAGTTCTTC. The encoded protein is CSARDPRGRGEQFF.